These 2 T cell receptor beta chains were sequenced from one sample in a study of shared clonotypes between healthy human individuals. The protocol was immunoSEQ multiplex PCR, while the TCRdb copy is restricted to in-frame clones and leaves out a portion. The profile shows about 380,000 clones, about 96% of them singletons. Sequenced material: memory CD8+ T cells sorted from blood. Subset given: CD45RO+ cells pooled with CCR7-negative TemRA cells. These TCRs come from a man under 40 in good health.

CDR3 in amino acids: CASSDYGTDTQYF. As DNA, the CDR3 is TGCGCCAGCAGTGATTACGGCACAGATACGCAGTATTTT. The V call is TRBV10-2, the J call TRBJ2-3; no clear D gene. With 3 bases removed from V and 1 base from J, the gap between germline ends came to 5 bases. Germline CDR1 reads WSHSY; CDR2 reads SAAADI. The CDR3 is 13 amino acids.

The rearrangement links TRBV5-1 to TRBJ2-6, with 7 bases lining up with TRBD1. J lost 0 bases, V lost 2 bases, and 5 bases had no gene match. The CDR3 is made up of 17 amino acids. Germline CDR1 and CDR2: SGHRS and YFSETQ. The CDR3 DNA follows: TGCGCCAGCAGCTTCAGGACAGGCCTCTCTGGGGCCAACGTCCTGACTTTC. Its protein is CASSFRTGLSGANVLTF. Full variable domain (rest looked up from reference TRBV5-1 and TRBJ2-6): KAGVTQTPRYLIKTRGQQVTLSCSPISGHRSVSWYQQTPGQGLQFLFEYFSETQRNKGNFPGRFSGRQFSNSRSEMNVSTLELGDSALYLCASSFRTGLSGANVLTFGAGSRLTVL.